The source of this TCR beta chain is a study of T cells expressing NK-cell markers. Findings and limits, study-wide: Also leading the CD3+CD56-NKG2C+ fraction in several donors were these clonotypes.

TCRdb re-called the 5' RACE reads; one entry per CDR3 protein, DNA not given. The sample totals 500,000 or so distinct CDR3 sequences. About this clonotype itself: Its cognate antigen is unknown.

This CDR3 has 15 amino acids. Germline V lookup: CDR1 LGHNA, CDR2 YSLEER. This receptor was identified in a man between 18 and 35 years old in good health. V gene TRBV4-3 combines with J gene TRBJ2-3. Sequencing was carried out using blood T cells: a sorted CD56 or NKG2C T cell subset, CD4+ or CD8+ T cells, or bulk PBMC T cells (not recorded which). This chain's CDR3 is CASSQVAGSADTQYF.